The rows below give T cell receptor beta chains drawn from one sample of a study of STAT5B mutations in CD4+ large granular lymphocyte leukemia. Some clones are missing from TCRdb's copy, which holds only in-frame ones; the method was immunoSEQ multiplex PCR. The sample gives over 20,000 clones, around 86% of which show up once; approximately 0.32% is in the top ten. Sequenced material: CD4+ T cells from blood buffy coats. The source is a human donor in good health. CDR3s include the opening cysteine and the closing phenylalanine or tryptophan.

v_gene: TRBV28; len: 12; j_gene: TRBJ1-5; CDR3aa: CASRGSNQPQHF
v_gene: TRBV2; len: 13; j_gene: TRBJ1-2; CDR3aa: CASMGGLGYGYTF
v_gene: TRBV7-2; len: 14; j_gene: TRBJ1-2; CDR3aa: CASSRQDGPWGYTF
v_gene: TRBV2; len: 16; j_gene: TRBJ2-1; CDR3aa: CASSEASQSSYNEQFF
v_gene: TRBV27; len: 15; j_gene: TRBJ1-2; CDR3aa: CASSLSTQGAFGYTF
v_gene: TRBV7-2; len: 12; j_gene: TRBJ2-5; CDR3aa: CASSRGGETQYF
v_gene: TRBV10-3; len: 17; j_gene: TRBJ2-3; CDR3aa: CAIRTGGLAGVTDTQYF
v_gene: TRBV21-1; len: 16; j_gene: TRBJ2-5; CDR3aa: CASSKARGKGQETQYF
v_gene: TRBV6-5; len: 14; j_gene: TRBJ2-3; CDR3aa: CASSFSPRADTQYF
v_gene: TRBV21-1; len: 16; j_gene: TRBJ1-1; CDR3aa: CASSKGPSGRNTEAFF
v_gene: TRBV7-8; len: 14; j_gene: TRBJ1-2; CDR3aa: CASSLDGGGYGYTF
v_gene: TRBV7-2; len: 17; j_gene: TRBJ1-4; CDR3aa: CASSRTMRLPTNEKLFF
v_gene: TRBV27; len: 17; j_gene: TRBJ1-1; CDR3aa: CASSPYPPGQMNTEAFF
v_gene: TRBV15; len: 13; j_gene: TRBJ1-1; CDR3aa: CATSRGGQGVAFF
v_gene: TRBV6-5; len: 13; j_gene: TRBJ2-1; CDR3aa: CASSPFFGNEQFF
v_gene: TRBV6-5; len: 15; j_gene: TRBJ2-3; CDR3aa: CASRPHGGAGDTQYF
v_gene: TRBV5-4; len: 13; j_gene: TRBJ2-1; CDR3aa: CASSLNLGGQQFF
v_gene: TRBV6-6; len: 15; j_gene: TRBJ1-5; CDR3aa: CASSAQGASNQPQHF
v_gene: TRBV6-1; len: 13; j_gene: TRBJ1-2; CDR3aa: CASNLGGGYGYTF
v_gene: TRBV10-3; len: 12; j_gene: TRBJ2-3; CDR3aa: CAITSSEDTQYF
v_gene: TRBV6-5; len: 13; j_gene: TRBJ1-3; CDR3aa: CASFRGAGNTIYF
v_gene: TRBV7-9; len: 13; j_gene: TRBJ2-3; CDR3aa: CASSPWGTDTQYF
v_gene: TRBV7-8; len: 13; j_gene: TRBJ1-1; CDR3aa: CASSRPGIVRTFF
v_gene: TRBV5-1; len: 14; j_gene: TRBJ1-1; CDR3aa: CASSLLTLNTEAFF
v_gene: TRBV6-5; len: 13; j_gene: TRBJ1-2; CDR3aa: CASMAGTFYGYTF
v_gene: TRBV11-2; len: 15; j_gene: TRBJ1-1; CDR3aa: CASSLIRAANTEAFF
v_gene: TRBV2; len: 14; j_gene: TRBJ2-3; CDR3aa: CASSGTGLTDTQYF
v_gene: TRBV5-1; len: 16; j_gene: TRBJ2-2; CDR3aa: CASSSGGRFNTGELFF
v_gene: TRBV6-5; len: 16; j_gene: TRBJ2-2; CDR3aa: CASSYSGARGNGELFF
v_gene: TRBV27; len: 15; j_gene: TRBJ1-4; CDR3aa: CARSKRGQAGEKLFF
v_gene: TRBV6-1; len: 13; j_gene: TRBJ1-5; CDR3aa: CASSELVNQPQHF
v_gene: TRBV6-6; len: 14; j_gene: TRBJ2-2; CDR3aa: CASSYIQATGELFF
v_gene: TRBV7-2; len: 17; j_gene: TRBJ1-5; CDR3aa: CASSLEGPTGGVQPQHF
v_gene: TRBV5-4; len: 14; j_gene: TRBJ1-2; CDR3aa: CASSLGVRGSGYTF
v_gene: TRBV2; len: 15; j_gene: TRBJ2-6; CDR3aa: CASRADRTGANVLTF
v_gene: TRBV5-1; len: 17; j_gene: TRBJ2-1; CDR3aa: CASSLGLEGVFNNEQFF
v_gene: TRBV7-9; len: 16; j_gene: TRBJ2-1; CDR3aa: CASSPVRGRANNEQFF
v_gene: TRBV5-1; len: 14; j_gene: TRBJ1-2; CDR3aa: CASSLGTGRYGYTF
v_gene: TRBV15; len: 16; j_gene: TRBJ2-3; CDR3aa: CATSRGTDLLLDTQYF
v_gene: TRBV18; len: 14; j_gene: TRBJ2-7; CDR3aa: CASRSGREGHEQYF
v_gene: TRBV9; len: 13; j_gene: TRBJ2-1; CDR3aa: CASSLSRQGEQFF
v_gene: TRBV5-4; len: 18; j_gene: TRBJ2-6; CDR3aa: CASSSGQGVSAGANVLTF
v_gene: TRBV25-1; len: 16; j_gene: TRBJ2-5; CDR3aa: CASSDLFLAGTETQYF
v_gene: TRBV29-1; len: 14; j_gene: TRBJ2-3; CDR3aa: CSVGFAGGQDTQYF
v_gene: TRBV2; len: 17; j_gene: TRBJ1-4; CDR3aa: CASSAAGQGATNEKLFF
v_gene: TRBV7-2; len: 15; j_gene: TRBJ2-7; CDR3aa: CASSPRGRESYEQYF
v_gene: TRBV7-6; len: 17; j_gene: TRBJ1-1; CDR3aa: CASSLEAPGLLNTEAFF
v_gene: TRBV19; len: 15; j_gene: TRBJ2-5; CDR3aa: CASSNNRDSGETQYF
v_gene: TRBV2; len: 15; j_gene: TRBJ1-5; CDR3aa: CASREGRYPNQPQHF
v_gene: TRBV9; len: 15; j_gene: TRBJ2-3; CDR3aa: CASSVGTGLTDTQYF